Listed below are T cell receptor beta chains from one sample, sequenced in a study of CD8+CD57+ T cells in acquired aplastic anemia. TCRdb itself ran the reads through MiXCR, one entry per CDR3 protein. Of 250,000 to 350,000 distinct CDR3 sequences detected, approximately 55% appear once; the ten largest clones hold less than 10%. Sequencing was performed on sorted CD4+, CD8+, or CD8+CD57+ T cells (not recorded which) from PBMCs. The receptor source for this set is a human donor with severe aplastic anemia or a healthy control (not recorded which). CDR3s include the opening cysteine and the closing phenylalanine or tryptophan. D genes are given only for firm matches. Clone sizes are given selectively: once, few, many, or a class where the clone is expanded.

J	V	D	size	CDR3	DNA
TRBJ1-1	TRBV3-1	-	many	CASSQRGARAFF	TGTGCCAGCAGCCAACGGGGGGCCCGAGCTTTCTTT
TRBJ1-6	TRBV20-1	-	-	CSAHYRGDSPLHF	TGCAGTGCTCATTACCGGGGGGATTCACCCCTCCACTTT
TRBJ2-1	TRBV4-2	TRBD2	-	CASSRGGGIYNEQFF	TGTGCCAGCAGCCGGGGCGGGGGGATATACAATGAGCAGTTCTTC
TRBJ1-2	TRBV2	-	few	CASSEAREGGYTF	TGTGCCAGCAGTGAAGCCAGGGAGGGTGGCTACACCTTC
TRBJ2-7	TRBV12-3/TRBV12-4	-	-	CASSFRDSYEQYF	TGTGCCAGCAGTTTCCGGGACTCCTACGAGCAGTACTTC
TRBJ2-2	TRBV10-1	-	-	CASSDRARGGGELFF	TGCGCCAGCAGTGACAGGGCCAGAGGTGGCGGGGAGCTGTTTTTT
TRBJ2-5	TRBV7-3	TRBD1	-	CASSPGQPGETQYF	TGTGCCAGCAGTCCGGGACAGCCGGGGGAGACCCAGTACTTC
TRBJ2-5	TRBV7-9	TRBD2	-	CASRREGPETQYF	TGTGCCAGCAGGCGGGAGGGCCCAGAGACCCAGTACTTC
TRBJ1-1	TRBV6-2/TRBV6-3	TRBD1	many	CASKLQQGNTNTEAFF	TGTGCCAGCAAACTCCAACAGGGGAACACGAACACTGAAGCTTTCTTT
TRBJ2-7	TRBV20-1	-	few	CSATPLYEQYF	TGCAGTGCTACACCCCTCTACGAGCAGTACTTC
TRBJ2-7	TRBV7-3	-	-	CASSYGGTSYEQYF	TGTGCCAGCAGCTACGGGGGCACCTCCTACGAGCAGTACTTC
TRBJ2-5	TRBV7-3	-	once	CASSLTLGTSGEPQYF	TGTGCCAGCAGCTTAACGTTAGGGACTTCCGGGGAGCCCCAGTACTTC
TRBJ2-1	TRBV20-1	-	many	CSARGGRTNRNEQFF	TGCAGTGCTAGAGGGGGCCGAACTAATCGCAATGAGCAGTTCTTC
TRBJ1-4	TRBV7-2	-	once	CASSGVMDSPF	TGTGCCAGCAGCGGGGTGATGGATAGTCCTTTT
TRBJ2-3	TRBV9	-	many	CASSVGGTDTQYF	TGTGCCAGCAGCGTGGGGGGCACAGATACGCAGTATTTT
TRBJ2-7	TRBV24-1	-	-	CATSAAQGGEQYF	TGTGCCACCAGTGCCGCACAGGGTGGCGAGCAGTACTTC
TRBJ2-6	TRBV20-1	-	many	CSASKSSGANVLTF	TGCAGTGCCAGTAAGAGCTCTGGGGCCAACGTCCTGACTTTC
TRBJ2-5	TRBV7-3	TRBD2	-	CASSQGPREAGETQYF	TGTGCCAGCAGCCAGGGCCCCCGGGAGGCCGGGGAGACCCAGTACTTC
TRBJ2-2	TRBV19	-	many	CASRGGTHGELFF	TGTGCCAGTCGAGGGGGGACTCACGGGGAGCTGTTTTTT
TRBJ2-7	TRBV3-1	-	-	CASSQAAGEQYF	TGTGCCAGCAGCCAAGCGGCGGGGGAGCAGTACTTC
TRBJ2-7	TRBV12-3/TRBV12-4	TRBD2	few	CASSYVVGGEQQYF	TGTGCCAGCAGTTACGTCGTGGGAGGGGAACAGCAGTACTTC
TRBJ2-7	TRBV5-6	-	-	CASSLYGGQYEQYF	TGTGCCAGCAGCTTGTATGGGGGCCAGTACGAGCAGTACTTC
TRBJ1-2	TRBV29-1	-	many	CSVATGGYGYTF	TGCAGCGTCGCCACCGGGGGCTATGGCTACACCTTC
TRBJ1-1	TRBV7-2	TRBD1	-	CASSPGGAPRNTEAFF	TGTGCCAGCAGCCCAGGGGGCGCTCCGAGGAACACTGAAGCTTTCTTT
TRBJ2-3	TRBV15	-	-	CATSRDGSSTDTQYF	TGTGCCACCAGCAGAGACGGCTCCAGCACAGATACGCAGTATTTT
TRBJ1-1	TRBV20-1	TRBD1	many	CSASGQGAWGIRTEAFF	TGCAGTGCTAGTGGTCAGGGGGCGTGGGGTATTAGGACTGAAGCTTTCTTT
TRBJ2-5	TRBV6-1	-	-	CATSRTRDLKTQYF	TGTGCCACAAGTCGAACTCGGGACTTGAAGACCCAGTACTTC
TRBJ2-1	TRBV2	-	-	CASSAKLLALYNEQFF	TGTGCCAGCAGTGCGAAGCTACTCGCCCTATACAATGAGCAGTTCTTC
TRBJ1-4	TRBV15	-	-	CATSRQWVGEKLSF	TGTGCCACCAGCAGGCAGTGGGTTGGTGAAAAACTGTCTTTT
TRBJ2-1	TRBV20-1	-	many	CSASPPRLVRNEQFF	TGCAGTGCCTCCCCGCCAAGACTAGTTCGCAATGAGCAGTTCTTC
TRBJ2-5	TRBV25-1	TRBD2	-	CASSDAGEEETQYF	TGTGCCAGCAGTGATGCGGGAGAGGAGGAGACCCAGTACTTC
TRBJ2-3	TRBV29-1	-	-	CSVEDFRKSSTDTQYF	TGCAGCGTTGAAGATTTCCGGAAGTCTAGCACAGATACGCAGTATTTT
TRBJ2-7	TRBV20-1	-	-	CSASYGGPYEQYF	TGCAGTGCTAGTTACGGGGGCCCCTACGAGCAGTACTTC
TRBJ1-2	TRBV7-2	-	many	CASTIGRGRGYTF	TGTGCCAGCACCATCGGCCGAGGGCGCGGCTACACCTTC
TRBJ1-1	TRBV2	TRBD1	-	CASRASRGRNTEAFF	TGTGCCAGCAGGGCCTCTAGGGGGCGGAACACTGAAGCTTTCTTT
TRBJ2-7	TRBV2	TRBD2	-	CASILGLAGEQYF	TGTGCCAGTATTCTCGGACTAGCGGGGGAGCAGTACTTC
TRBJ2-5	TRBV20-1	-	-	CSAREVGREEQPQYF	TGCAGTGCTAGAGAAGTAGGTCGGGAAGAGCAGCCCCAGTACTTC
TRBJ2-3	TRBV24-1	-	few	CATSDHRTDTQYF	TGTGCCACCAGTGACCACAGGACAGATACGCAGTATTTT
TRBJ2-5	TRBV7-6	TRBD2	-	CASSREGSGRRGGETQYF	TGTGCCAGCAGCCGGGAGGGAAGCGGGAGGCGAGGCGGGGAGACCCAGTACTTC
TRBJ1-4	TRBV19	-	-	CASSISRKLISPNEKLFF	TGTGCCAGTAGTATAAGCCGAAAACTCATCAGTCCGAATGAAAAACTGTTTTTT
TRBJ2-3	TRBV7-9	-	-	CASSIRGLGADTQYF	TGTGCCAGCAGCATACGTGGGTTGGGGGCAGATACGCAGTATTTT